The 15 T cell receptor beta chains presented below share a single source sample, sequenced in a study of liver allograft versus peripheral blood T cells. In the study overall: Transplanted-liver and recipient peripheral blood T cell receptor repertoires were compared.

One entry per CDR3 protein, called by TCRdb with MiXCR from the reads. Here the sample spans 7,000 to 9,000 distinct CDR3 sequences, 15% to 20% being singletons. These receptors were collected from a human patient who had a liver transplant. Some of these T cells may belong to the graft donor.

This clonotype occurred a few times. The chain links TRBV3-1 to TRBJ1-2; D is unclear. There are 14 residues in the CDR3. V gave up 4 bases and J gave up 8 bases, with 17 bases separating them. Germline CDR1 and CDR2: LGHDT and YNNKEL (reference sequence). CDR3 sequence (DNA): TGTGCCAGCAGCCCCGAAGTAGGGCGGTTAGGCTACACCTTC. Its protein is CASSPEVGRLGYTF.

CDR3 in DNA: TGTGCCAGCAGTTACAGGCCCTACGAGCAGTACTTC. It yields the protein CASSYRPYEQYF. The chain has TRBV6-6 and TRBJ2-7; D ambiguous. V lost 2 bases and J lost 2, with 4 bases in between. The germline V gene encodes CDR1 MNHNY and CDR2 SVGAGI (reference sequence). CDR3 length equals 12 residues.

By share, this clonotype ranks as medium-sized. This chain uses TRBV6-1 with TRBJ1-2; D gene ambiguous. The CDR3 runs 14 residues. Deletions cut 2 bases from V and 3 bases from J, with 10 bases between. The germline V gene has CDR1 MNHNS and CDR2 SASEGT. This chain's CDR3 is CASSETDADYGYTF. Written as DNA, the CDR3 is TGTGCCAGCAGTGAAACAGACGCGGACTATGGCTACACCTTC.

Turning to this clonotype: One junction end disagrees with the germline gene, perhaps due to a read error. The rearrangement links TRBV20-1 to TRBJ1-1, with a tentative D call TRBD1 (6 bases). The CDR3 runs 13 residues. CDR1 DFQATT and CDR2 SNEGSKA come from the germline V gene (reference sequence). In DNA form, the CDR3 reads TGCAGTGCAAGAGACAGGACGAACACTGAAGCTTTCTTT. Translation: CSARDRTNTEAFF.

This clonotype appeared many times. The chain is built from TRBV13 and TRBJ2-1; D may correspond to TRBD1 or TRBD2 (7 bases each). V was cut by 5 bases and J by 11 bases, with 28 bases left in between. The CDR3 is 17 amino acids. Germline CDR1 and CDR2: PRHDT and FYEKMQ (reference sequence). The CDR3 coding sequence is TGTGCCAGCAGCACAAAGACCGGGACCAGGGGGGGGATCCAGCAGTTCTTC. Translating gives CASSTKTGTRGGIQQFF. Complete variable domain (other parts from reference TRBV13 and TRBJ2-1): AAGVIQSPRHLIKEKRETATLKCYPIPRHDTVYWYQQGPGQDPQFLISFYEKMQSDKGSIPDRFSAQQFSDYHSELNMSSLELGDSALYFCASSTKTGTRGGIQQFFGPGTRLTVL.

Concerning this clonotype: Being one base from a much bigger clone, this may be a read error. The chain joins TRBV19 to TRBJ2-1; D unresolved. Trimming took 4 bases from V and 4 from J, leaving 8 bases between them. The CDR3 extends over 13 amino acids. CDR1 and CDR2 from the germline V gene are LNHDA and SQIVND (reference sequence). CDR3 region: CASSNLDYNEQFF. DNA for the CDR3: TGTGCCAGTAGTAATCTAGATTACAATGAGCAGTTCTTC.

This clonotype came up many times. This sequence joins TRBV7-3 and TRBJ1-4, with a possible D match to TRBD1 (6 bases). Germline V CDR1 and CDR2: SGHTA, FQGTGA. The CDR3 is made up of 15 amino acids. With 0 bases removed from V and 5 bases from J, the gap between germline ends came to 10 bases. CDR3: CASSLTSRGNEKLFF. For the CDR3, the DNA is TGTGCCAGCAGCTTAACGTCCAGGGGAAATGAAAAACTGTTTTTT.

This clonotype is medium-sized. This chain links TRBV10-3 with TRBJ2-3; 10 nucleotides align to TRBD2. This CDR3 is 15 amino acids long. CDR1 is ENHRY and CDR2 is SYGVKD in the germline V gene. The V gene end was trimmed by 7 bases and the J gene end by 0 bases; junction bases not matched to a gene: 4. CDR3 loop: CAIMASGSSTDTQYF. CDR3 DNA sequence: TGTGCCATCATGGCTAGCGGGAGTAGCACAGATACGCAGTATTTT.

The chain carries TRBV19 and TRBJ1-1, with D perhaps TRBD1 (6 bases). Trimming removed 4 bases at V and 6 bases at J, with 15 bases between. The germline CDR1 and CDR2 sequences are LNHDA and SQIVND (reference sequence). This CDR3 spans 14 amino acids. The CDR3 reads CASSTGAGYPEAFF. The CDR3, as DNA: TGTGCCAGTAGTACAGGGGCGGGTTATCCTGAAGCTTTCTTT.

This clonotype was seen at least ten times. This chain joins TRBV5-4 and TRBJ2-2; weak D call: TRBD2 (6 bases). The CDR3 spans 15 residues. The germline V gene has CDR1 SGHNT and CDR2 YYREEE (reference sequence). The V and J ends lost 5 bases and 3 bases respectively, with 14 bases between them. The CDR3 DNA is TGTGCCAGCAGTCTCGGGGGAGTGGACACCGGGGAGCTGTTTTTT. Its translation is CASSLGGVDTGELFF.

By sample share, this clonotype is medium-sized (0.01 to 0.1%). This rearrangement joins TRBV6-1 to TRBJ1-2, with D possibly being TRBD1 (6 bases). The CDR3 spans 11 residues. V was cut by 10 bases and J by 7 bases, with 13 bases left in between. Germline CDR1 reads MNHNS; CDR2 reads SASEGT. The CDR3 DNA is TGTGCCACGGCGGGGGGCGTTGGCTACACCTTC. Translated, it gives CATAGGVGYTF.

This clonotype is labeled as medium-sized. The genes are TRBV6-1 and TRBJ1-6; no clear D gene. V lost 5 bases to trimming and J lost 7 bases, with 6 bases between them. The CDR3 is 12 amino acids. Germline V gene lookup returns CDR1 MNHNS and CDR2 SASEGT. Written as DNA, the CDR3 is TGTGCCAGCAGTTTTACAAATTCACCCCTCCACTTT. Protein: CASSFTNSPLHF.

By sample share, this clonotype is medium-sized. This sequence joins TRBV28 and TRBJ2-2; D remains ambiguous. Germline V gives CDR1 MDHEN, CDR2 SYDVKM. V was pared by 6 bases and J by 1 base, with 3 bases between. The CDR3 has 12 amino acids. The CDR3 region has the DNA TGTGCCAGCAGGCTGAACACCGGGGAGCTGTTTTTT. Its protein product is CASRLNTGELFF.

This clonotype was seen only a few times. This chain connects TRBV20-1 to TRBJ2-1; 8 nucleotides align to TRBD2. CDR1 and CDR2 from the germline V gene are DFQATT and SNEGSKA (reference sequence). The CDR3 is made up of 16 amino acids. Trimming at V came to 0 bases and at J to 3 bases, leaving 7 bases not matched to a gene. CDR3 DNA sequence: TGCAGTGCTAGAGATCGGGGGGGAGCACACTACAATGAGCAGTTCTTC. It specifies CSARDRGGAHYNEQFF.

This clonotype was observed a handful of times. Here the CDR3 reads CASANRLVNENTEAFF. The CDR3 nucleotides are TGTGCCAGCGCTAATCGGCTCGTGAACGAGAACACTGAAGCTTTCTTT. V usage is TRBV25-1 and J usage is TRBJ1-1; D gene ambiguous. This CDR3 is built from 16 residues. Germline loops: CDR1 MGHDK, CDR2 SYGVNS. Trimming took 8 bases from V and 1 from J, leaving 20 bases between them.